This TCR beta chain originates from a study of T cells expressing NK-cell markers. About the study: Among the eight sequenced donors, seven tested HCMV-seropositive and one tested seronegative. Study findings and constraints: The study found these clonotypes also leading the CD3+CD56-NKG2C+ fraction in several donors.

With the 5' RACE reads reprocessed, TCRdb shows one record per CDR3 protein and no DNA. Its table lists under 200,000 distinct CDR3 sequences. Points on this clonotype: Its target is unknown.

The germline V gene has CDR1 MNHNS and CDR2 SASEGT. This CDR3 contains 13 residues. This TCR came from a woman between 18 and 69 years old in good health. The V call is TRBV6-1, the J call TRBJ2-5; TCRdb reports TRBD1, a call that lacks DNA to check it against. The sequenced sample was blood T cells: a sorted CD56 or NKG2C T cell subset, CD4+ or CD8+ T cells, or bulk PBMC T cells (not recorded which). The CDR3 region is CASKDTSRETQYF.